Included here is one TCR beta chain sequence, with context. CDR1 and CDR2 from the germline V gene are SGHTS and YDEGEE. V was pared by 7 bases and J by 4 bases, with 18 bases of the junction left unmatched. This CDR3 spans 18 amino acids. Methods used by the authors: Using reference gene primer amplification, nucleated cell counts were estimated. The table came from immunoSEQ multiplex PCR; TCRdb's copy has only in-frame clones and leaves some out. V and J calls and clone size are as listed in that table; D and trimming were resolved from the DNA. The table has a few hundred thousand clones, approximately 82% seen once. The data are from a study of blood T cell repertoires in COVID-19. Study background: Samples taken during acute and convalescent COVID-19 were collected in the United States, Italy and Spain. Sample material is recorded as cDNA or gDNA derived from T cells, B-cell-depleted T cells, or PBMCs.

This sequence joins TRBV5-8 and TRBJ2-2; the match to TRBD2 covers 8 bases. The specimen was peripheral blood. This TCR was sampled from a man over 45 with active or convalescent COVID-19. CDR3 DNA sequence: TGTGCCAGCGGCGAGACGAACTTTGTGGGACTAGGCACCGGGGAGCTGTTTTTT. Translating gives CASGETNFVGLGTGELFF.